These T cell receptor beta chains were read from a single sample in a study of blood T cells in healthy people across ages. Each CDR3 protein is one row after TCRdb ran MiXCR on the 5' RACE reads. The top ten hold 7% to 9.5% of the sample, which has about 1,600,000 distinct CDR3 sequences, about 40% seen once. The material sequenced was blood. All receptors come from a woman aged 18-30 years in good health. Both conserved end residues are part of each CDR3. The order of the fields is clone size, D gene, J gene, V gene, CDR3 DNA, CDR3 protein. D genes are given only for firm matches. Part of the rows lack a size; the others show once, few, many or a class for expanded clones.

.,.,TRBJ2-7,TRBV11-2,TGTGCCAGCAGCTTATCGCTCGCTGCGAAAAGCTCCTACGAGCAGTACTTC,CASSLSLAAKSSYEQYF
.,TRBD1,TRBJ2-1,TRBV7-2,TGTGCCATCGGACAGGGACTGAACAATGAGCAGTTCTTC,CAIGQGLNNEQFF
.,.,TRBJ2-7,TRBV20-1,TGCAGTGCTTTGATGACTGGAAGATTCTACGAGCAGTACTTC,CSALMTGRFYEQYF
.,.,TRBJ1-4,TRBV29-1,TGCAGCGTTGGCGCTAATGAAAAACTGTTTTTT,CSVGANEKLFF
few,TRBD1,TRBJ1-2,TRBV7-8,TGTGCCAGCAGCTTGAGGACAGGGTCTAACTATGGCTACACCTTC,CASSLRTGSNYGYTF
.,.,TRBJ2-1,TRBV20-1,TGCAGTGCTAGAGACCTCGACAGCCCCGGTTGGTACAATGAGCAGTTCTTC,CSARDLDSPGWYNEQFF
.,.,TRBJ2-3,TRBV6-5,TGTGCCAGCAGTTACGGTGGGGGATACACAGATACGCAGTATTTT,CASSYGGGYTDTQYF
few,.,TRBJ2-1,TRBV29-1,TGCAGCGCTCACAGCAGGCTCACCTACAATGAGCAGTTCTTC,CSAHSRLTYNEQFF
.,.,TRBJ2-2,TRBV6-2/TRBV6-3,TGTGCCAGCGGTTACTCGAGACCGAACACCGGGGAGCTGTTTTTT,CASGYSRPNTGELFF
once,.,TRBJ2-3,TRBV12-3/TRBV12-4,TGTGCCAGCAGTTTCATCACAGAGACGCAGTATTTT,CASSFITETQYF
few,TRBD2,TRBJ2-3,TRBV6-1,TGTGCCAGCAGTGAAAGTAGGGGACTAGTTACAGATACGCAGTATTTT,CASSESRGLVTDTQYF
.,TRBD1,TRBJ2-1,TRBV10-3,TGTGCCTCCGGCGGTGGGGACAGTTCCTACAATGAGCAGTTCTTC,CASGGGDSSYNEQFF
.,TRBD1,TRBJ1-1,TRBV12-5,TGTGCTAGTGGTTCACCCCACAGGGGCCCTGAAGCTTTCTTT,CASGSPHRGPEAFF
.,TRBD2,TRBJ2-7,TRBV5-1,TGCGCCAGCAGCTTGGTGGGAGCGGGGGTCTATGAGCAGTACTTC,CASSLVGAGVYEQYF
.,.,TRBJ2-5,TRBV10-1,TGCGCCAGCAGTGAGATTATGGGGGGGCTAAATGAGCAGTACTTC,CASSEIMGGLNEQYF
.,.,TRBJ2-1,TRBV20-1,TGCAGTGCTAGGTGGTTGGGGGGCTCCTACAATGAGCAGTTCTTC,CSARWLGGSYNEQFF